This T cell receptor beta chain appears in the sequencing data of a study of blood T cell repertoires in COVID-19. Study-level background: Sites in the United States, Italy and Spain provided acute and convalescent COVID-19 samples.

Clones were read by immunoSEQ multiplex PCR, and TCRdb kept only the in-frame ones, dropping some. This table holds 250,000 to 300,000 clones, 70% to 90% found once. The germline V gene encodes CDR1 SGHAT and CDR2 FQNNGV. The V end was cut by 5 bases, the J end by 9 bases, with 14 bases between. The CDR3 is 13 amino acids. The chain employs TRBV11-2 and TRBJ2-1, with D maybe TRBD2 (6 bases). This TCR was sampled from a woman younger than 45 with COVID-19, enrolled during active disease. The sample taken for sequencing was peripheral blood. The CDR3 DNA sequence: TGTGCCAGCAGCCCGGGAGCGGTGCTTGAGCAGTTCTTC. Protein: CASSPGAVLEQFF.